This T cell receptor (beta chain) is drawn from a study of memory CD4+ T cells and cytomegalovirus serostatus. Study as a whole: Of the healthy Belgian adults, several were CMV seropositive and 20 to 30 seronegative.

Single viable CD3+CD4+CD8-CD45RO+ cells were sorted as the memory CD4+ T cells. Original analysis: After removing out-of-frame reads, around 2.2 million distinct TCRbeta sequences remained. Using immunoSEQ multiplex PCR, the repertoire was profiled, and TCRdb retains in-frame clones only, with some absent. V, J and clone size reflect that table, while D and trimming were determined from the DNA. The sample includes about 54,000 clones, around three quarters seen only once; the top ten take 1.5% to 2%. This clone has more than one count but fewer than ten. Its antigen is unidentified. Overall study results and limits: The CMV-associated TCR signature appears largely within the CD4+ memory repertoire.

Trimming removed 8 bases from V and 0 bases from J, with 11 bases in between. Germline V gene lookup returns CDR1 SNHLY and CDR2 FYNNEI. The CDR3 runs to 14 residues. Sequenced: memory CD4+ T cells from blood. The clonotype originates from an adult in good health and CMV-seronegative. This rearrangement joins TRBV2 to TRBJ1-3, with a weak D call TRBD1 (5 bases). In DNA form, the CDR3 reads TGTGCCAGCGGGGACGGCGGCTCTGGAAACACCATATATTTT. It specifies CASGDGGSGNTIYF. Full variable domain (missing parts from reference TRBV2 and TRBJ1-3): EPEVTQTPSHQVTQMGQEVILRCVPISNHLYFYWYRQILGQKVEFLVSFYNNEISEKSEIFDDQFSVERPDGSNFTLKIRSTKLEDSAMYFCASGDGGSGNTIYFGEGSWLTVV.